A single TCR beta chain is shown here with its context. Its antigen is currently unknown. These data belong to a study of post-analysis software for immune sequencing data. Study at large: Patients with relapsing-remitting, secondary progressive and progressive-relapsing multiple sclerosis courses were all represented. Findings and caveats of the study: Compared with controls, patients had more of five TRBV segments, including TRBV5-6, TRBV5-1 and TRBV20-1. Comparison with controls showed significantly lower normalized Chao1 diversity in multiple sclerosis patients. F measure showed strong co-clustering of same-batch samples.

Unique-molecular-identifier-tagged TCR beta cDNA libraries were used. TCRdb itself ran the PCR reads through MiXCR, one entry per CDR3 protein. The top ten hold roughly 10% of the sample, which has hundreds of thousands of distinct CDR3 sequences, about 60% seen once. CDR1 is SGHAT, CDR2 FQNNGV, per germline. This CDR3 is built from 14 residues. V lost 5 bases, J lost 4 bases, and 14 bases lay in between. The sequence came from a girl aged 2 to 9 with multiple sclerosis. This chain connects TRBV11-2 to TRBJ1-1; D might be TRBD1 (5 bases). The sample comprised blood. The CDR3 protein is CASSPRGGFTEAFF. CDR3 coding DNA: TGTGCCAGCAGCCCCCGGGGGGGTTTCACTGAAGCTTTCTTT.